The TCR beta chain under discussion was sequenced for a study of identifying expanded T cells in peripheral blood. Study results and limitations: Across healthy donors, higher total template counts meant significantly greater approximately two-week count variance.

This clone was observed a single time. As yet, its antigen is unknown. TCRdb keeps only in-frame clones here, not all; method: immunoSEQ multiplex PCR. The data hold around 60,000 clones, with about 85% observed a single time. Collection occurred without any documented infections or immune events in donors. This TCR derives from a person aged 18 to 70 in good health. The source material was blood.

CDR3 amino acids: CASSWIGRADNEQFF. The CDR3 DNA reads as TGTGCCAGCAGCTGGATCGGGAGAGCGGACAATGAGCAGTTCTTC. The chain joins TRBV5-4 to TRBJ2-1, with a weak D call TRBD2 (6 bases). The germline gives CDR1 SGHNT, CDR2 YYREEE (reference sequence). V was pared by 3 bases and J by 5 bases, with 15 bases between. The CDR3 covers 15 residues.